The 28 T cell receptor beta chains given below trace back to one sample, sequenced in a study of human T cells and chemical hapten exposure. Sample time point: patch test 3, about 24 weeks after DPC sensitization. Treatment indicated: therapeutic diphenylcyclopropenone sensitization with weekly scalp DPC. TCRdb redid the calling of the RACE reads with MiXCR, one entry per CDR3 protein. The sample includes over 150,000 distinct CDR3 sequences, roughly 25% of them seen just once. The material was whole blood, obtained in connection with sensitization to the hapten diphenylcyclopropenone (DPC). Source of these receptors: a woman between 18 and 29 years old with alopecia areata. Some clones in this sample may be carry-over from other donors' samples.

This chain joins TRBV28 and TRBJ2-5; weak D call: TRBD1 (6 bases). The CDR3 runs to 13 residues. Trimming took 8 bases from V and 5 from J, leaving 15 bases between them. Germline lookup yields CDR1 MDHEN and CDR2 SYDVKM. CDR3 loop: CASQLQGAETQYF. CDR3 bases: TGTGCCAGCCAACTACAGGGTGCGGAGACCCAGTACTTC.

Comments on this clonotype: The junction departs from the called germline gene at one end, perhaps through a read error. The V gene is TRBV4-2, the J gene TRBJ2-1; D is perhaps TRBD1 or TRBD2 (5 bases each). There are 13 residues in the CDR3. The germline V gene has CDR1 LGHNA and CDR2 YNFKEQ. The CDR3 DNA is TGTGTCAGCAGCAAACTAGGGACCAATGAGCAGTTCTTC. It yields the protein CVSSKLGTNEQFF.

This clonotype has just a few counts. This chain uses TRBV7-2 with TRBJ2-3; TRBD2 agrees at 7 bases. Looked up from germline, CDR1 is SGHTA and CDR2 is FQGNSA. The CDR3 sequence is 13 residues long. V was clipped by 5 bases and J by 6 bases; unmatched bases: 5. The CDR3: CASSPGLVDTQYF. CDR3 nucleotide sequence: TGTGCCAGCAGCCCTGGACTAGTCGATACGCAGTATTTT.

This clonotype came up a few times. This chain uses TRBV29-1 with TRBJ1-1; no clear D. Deletions cut 1 base from V and 1 base from J, with 22 bases between. The germline V gene encodes CDR1 SQVTM and CDR2 ANQGSEA. The length of the CDR3 is 18 residues. CDR3 protein: CSVEAPGGEAWGNTEAFF. DNA for the CDR3: TGCAGCGTTGAAGCCCCAGGCGGGGAGGCCTGGGGGAACACTGAAGCTTTCTTT.

The gene calls are TRBV7-8 and TRBJ1-5, with D uncertain. CDR3 length: 17 residues. V was trimmed by 5 bases and J by 1 base, leaving 18 bases between them. The V gene's germline CDR1 is SGHVS and CDR2 FQNEAQ. CDR3 loop: CASSTHSAPRSNQPQHF. CDR3 DNA sequence: TGTGCCAGCAGCACACACAGTGCCCCGAGGAGCAATCAGCCCCAGCATTTT.

This clonotype was found a few times. The chain couples TRBV5-1 to TRBJ1-4; maybe TRBD1 (5 bases). V lost 4 bases and J 6 bases, leaving 13 bases between the germline ends. Per germline, CDR1 SGHRS and CDR2 YFSETQ. This CDR3 spans 14 amino acids. CDR3 nucleotides: TGCGCCAGCAGCCGGGACGGGGGAGATGAAAAACTGTTTTTT. Its protein is CASSRDGGDEKLFF.

The chain is built from TRBV29-1 and TRBJ2-7, with a tentative D call TRBD2 (6 bases). Germline CDR1 and CDR2: SQVTM and ANQGSEA. V shed 4 bases and J shed 1 base, with 14 bases lying between them. This CDR3 spans 14 amino acids. As DNA, the CDR3 is TGCAGCGTTGTCGGAGGGAGTCAGTCCTACGAGCAGTACTTC. Its protein product is CSVVGGSQSYEQYF.

This clonotype was picked up a small number of times. The chain carries TRBV27 and TRBJ2-7, with D perhaps matching TRBD1 (6 bases). Germline loops: CDR1 MNHEY, CDR2 SMNVEV (reference sequence). The V and J ends lost 5 bases and 6 bases respectively, with 17 bases between them. The length of the CDR3 is 14 residues. CDR3 in DNA: TGTGCCAGCAGTCGGGTTTACAGGGACGGCGAGCAGTACTTC. It yields the protein CASSRVYRDGEQYF.

There are a few counts of this clonotype. The rearrangement uses TRBV24-1 and TRBJ2-3, with D unclear. CDR3 length: 13 residues. V lost 1 base and J lost 2, with 3 bases in between. Germline lookup yields CDR1 KGHDR and CDR2 SFDVKD. Written as DNA, the CDR3 is TGTGCCACCAGTGATTTTTTCACAGATACGCAGTATTTT. It specifies CATSDFFTDTQYF.

J is TRBJ2-7 and V is TRBV25-1, with D uncertain. CDR3 length: 18 residues. The V gene lost 10 bases and the J gene lost 2 bases, with 30 bases spanning the gap. Germline loops: CDR1 MGHDK, CDR2 SYGVNS. In DNA, the CDR3 is TGTGCCATCCTTCTCCGGGCCTTAGTGGTATTGGTTGCCTACGAGCAGTACTTC. Amino acid sequence: CAILLRALVVLVAYEQYF.

The chain carries TRBV29-1 and TRBJ2-1; 9 nucleotides agree with TRBD2. The V gene end was trimmed by 4 bases and the J gene end by 0 bases; junction bases not matched to a gene: 7. Germline CDR1 is SQVTM and CDR2 is ANQGSEA. The CDR3 covers 16 residues. Here the CDR3 reads CSVVSRAGGSYNEQFF. CDR3 coding DNA: TGCAGCGTTGTGAGTCGAGCGGGAGGCTCCTACAATGAGCAGTTCTTC.

Turning to this clonotype: A read error may be the cause here, since a much bigger clone is one base away. This rearrangement joins TRBV7-2 to TRBJ1-6, with D perhaps TRBD1 (6 bases). Germline-derived CDR1 and CDR2 are SGHTA and FQGNSA. Trimming cost V 4 bases and J 3 bases, with 7 bases left between them. This CDR3 has 14 amino acids. In DNA, the CDR3 is TGTGCCAGCAGCTCCAGGGGCTATAATTCACCCCTCCACTTT. This codes for CASSSRGYNSPLHF.

A few counts support this clonotype. The rearrangement uses TRBV4-3 and TRBJ1-2, with D unresolved. CDR3 size: 13 residues. Germline CDR1 and CDR2: LGHNA and YSLEER. The V end was cut by 2 bases, the J end by 2 bases, with 6 bases between. The CDR3 DNA sequence: TGCGCCAGCAGCCAATGGGAGAACTATGGCTACACCTTC. Its protein is CASSQWENYGYTF.

V is TRBV12-3 or TRBV12-4 and J is TRBJ1-3, with TRBD1 matching over 7 bases. The CDR3 totals 16 residues. Unmatched junction bases numbered 10, after V lost 4 bases and J lost 4 bases. The DNA for the CDR3 is TGTGCCAGCAGTTCCTCTCCAGGGGGTCCCGGAAACACCATATATTTT. As protein: CASSSSPGGPGNTIYF.

The chain couples TRBV4-1 to TRBJ2-7, with 13 nucleotides matching TRBD2. CDR1 is MGHRA, CDR2 YSYEKL, per germline. The CDR3 spans 17 residues. The trim removed 1 base at V and 7 bases at J, leaving 10 bases unmatched. The CDR3 here is CASSQVQGLAGVREQYF. The CDR3, as DNA: TGCGCCAGCAGCCAAGTACAAGGACTAGCGGGAGTTCGGGAGCAGTACTTC.

Turning to this clonotype: The germline gene is not matched at one end of the junction; a read error may be the cause. The rearrangement joins TRBV7-7 to TRBJ2-3; no firm D call. This CDR3 spans 14 amino acids. Looked up from germline, CDR1 is SSHAT and CDR2 is FNYEAQ (reference sequence). The CDR3 DNA reads as TGTGCTAGCAGCCAAGAGATCGCTGGGGATACGCAGTATTTT. Its protein product is CASSQEIAGDTQYF. Filled out from reference TRBV7-7 and TRBJ2-3, the complete variable domain reads GAGVSQSPRYKVTKRGQDVTLRCDPISSHATLYWYQQALGQGPEFLTYFNYEAQPDKSGLPSDRFSAERPEGSISTLTIQRTEQRDSAMYRCASSQEIAGDTQYFGPGTRLTVL.

V gene TRBV29-1 combines with J gene TRBJ1-1; D is undetermined. Per the germline V gene, CDR1 is SQVTM and CDR2 is ANQGSEA. V lost 7 bases to trimming and J lost 1 base, with 10 bases between them. CDR3 length: 12 amino acids. This chain's CDR3 is CSAGRQNTEAFF. CDR3 bases: TGCAGCGCCGGGAGGCAGAACACTGAAGCTTTCTTT.

The sample holds a few counts of this clonotype. The chain uses TRBV2 and TRBJ2-5; no definite D call. CDR1 and CDR2 (germline): SNHLY, FYNNEI. Trimming cost V 6 bases and J 5 bases, with 7 bases left between them. The CDR3 contains 11 residues. This CDR3 is CASRTLETQYF. The CDR3 DNA is TGTGCCAGCAGAACCCTTGAGACCCAGTACTTC.

This clonotype showed up just a few times. This chain uses TRBV6-2 or TRBV6-3 with TRBJ1-2; no reliable D call. The germline CDR1 and CDR2 sequences are MNHEY and SVGEGT. The CDR3 is 9 residues long. V gave up 10 bases and J gave up 7 bases, with 7 bases separating them. This CDR3 reads CATGSGYTF. DNA for the CDR3: TGTGCCACCGGTAGTGGCTACACCTTC.

This chain links TRBV7-9 with TRBJ1-1; TRBD1 agrees at 8 bases. Germline CDR1 SEHNR, CDR2 FQNEAQ (reference sequence). The ends lost 2 bases at V and 5 bases at J; junction bases unmatched: 4. This CDR3 is built from 14 residues. CDR3 residues: CASSLQGARTEAFF. The CDR3 DNA is TGTGCCAGCAGCTTACAGGGGGCACGTACTGAAGCTTTCTTT.

The genes are TRBV3-2 and TRBJ2-2; the D call of TRBD1 is as the table states it, not checked on the DNA. TRBV3-2 constitutes a pseudogene. The CDR3 sequence is 13 residues long. The CDR3 coding sequence is TGTGCCAGCAGCTACAGGGTTCCCGGGGAGCTGTTTTTT. This gives the protein CASSYRVPGELFF.

This clonotype was counted only a few times. The gene calls are TRBV29-1 and TRBJ1-5; no firm D call. The CDR3 covers 13 residues. With 4 bases removed from V and 7 bases from J, the gap between germline ends came to 14 bases. Germline-derived CDR1 and CDR2 are SQVTM and ANQGSEA. CDR3 bases: TGCAGCGTTGGTGGAACAGCGGGACAGCCCCAGCATTTT. It is translated as CSVGGTAGQPQHF.

V gene TRBV28 combines with J gene TRBJ2-7; a weak D match, TRBD1 (5 bases). The CDR3 runs 15 residues. V gave up 7 bases and J gave up 0 bases, with 16 bases separating them. Germline loops: CDR1 MDHEN, CDR2 SYDVKM. The chain's CDR3 is CASTPGAASSYEQYF. The CDR3 nucleotides are TGTGCCAGCACCCCTGGGGCGGCTAGCTCCTACGAGCAGTACTTC.

This chain connects TRBV4-2 to TRBJ2-5, with D maybe TRBD2 (6 bases). Germline values: CDR1 LGHNA, CDR2 YNFKEQ. V lost 0 bases, J lost 2 bases, and 10 bases lay in between. CDR3 length: 15 amino acids. CDR3 sequence (DNA): TGTGCCAGCAGCCAAGAAGTAGCGGAGCAAGAGACCCAGTACTTC. It specifies CASSQEVAEQETQYF.

This clonotype has more than one count but fewer than ten. The chain is built from TRBV24-1 and TRBJ2-5, with 7 bases that match TRBD1. Looked up from germline, CDR1 is KGHDR and CDR2 is SFDVKD. J lost 5 bases, V lost 0 bases, and 2 bases had no gene match. The CDR3 extends over 14 amino acids. The CDR3 region is CATSDLTRGETQYF. The DNA for the CDR3 is TGTGCCACCAGTGATTTGACCAGGGGGGAGACCCAGTACTTC.

The chain links TRBV4-3 to TRBJ2-4; TRBD1 agrees at 7 bases. V dropped 4 bases and J dropped 2; count of bases not matched to a gene: 8. This CDR3 is 16 amino acids long. Germline loops: CDR1 LGHNA, CDR2 YSLEER. The CDR3 region is CASSRNRGLSKNIQYF. The CDR3 DNA sequence: TGCGCCAGCAGCCGTAACAGGGGTCTCTCCAAAAACATTCAGTACTTC.

This clonotype was seen a few times. This sequence joins TRBV18 and TRBJ2-1; TRBD2 agrees at 7 bases. The CDR3 sequence is 16 residues long. V lost 5 bases, J lost 1 base, and 8 bases stayed unmatched. Germline values: CDR1 KGHSH, CDR2 LQKENI. The DNA of the CDR3 is TGTGCCAGCTCATCAACTGCCGGGGGGTCCTACAATGAGCAGTTCTTC. Its protein is CASSSTAGGSYNEQFF.

In this sample, this clonotype turned up a few times. The chain employs TRBV11-2 and TRBJ1-1; no clear D gene. The CDR3 spans 17 residues. Germline CDR1 reads SGHAT; CDR2 reads FQNNGV. Trimming took 1 base from V and 3 from J, leaving 18 bases between them. The CDR3 DNA sequence: TGTGCCAGCAGCTTAGCAACACTTCTGGGGAAGGACACTGAAGCTTTCTTT. Protein product: CASSLATLLGKDTEAFF.